The 18 T cell receptor beta chains reported below all come from one sample, sequenced in a study of cytomegalovirus exposure and HLA in healthy donors. The PCR contained 60 Vbeta and 13 Jbeta primers. Clones were sequenced by immunoSEQ multiplex PCR, and TCRdb holds only the in-frame ones, with some missing. The top ten hold 3.5% to 4.5% of the sample, which has roughly 120,000 clones, 75% to 85% seen once. Input material: PBMCs. The receptor set was obtained from a man between 25 and 39 years old in good health and CMV-seropositive.

The chain joins TRBV6-5 to TRBJ1-2; D is possibly TRBD1 (5 bases). CDR1 is MNHEY and CDR2 is SVGAGI in the germline V gene. Trimming removed 7 bases at V and 3 bases at J, with 18 bases between. The CDR3 covers 15 residues. The CDR3 spells CASTSQGGGDYGYTF. CDR3 sequence (DNA): TGTGCCAGCACCTCTCAGGGAGGAGGGGACTATGGCTACACCTTC.

This chain uses TRBV5-1 with TRBJ1-6; 7 bases map to TRBD1. CDR3 size: 15 residues. Trimming removed 1 base from V and 9 bases from J; junction bases left unmatched: 7. CDR1 is SGHRS and CDR2 is YFSETQ in the germline V gene. The CDR3 nucleotides are TGCGCCAGCAGCTTGACAGGGGAATTAGTTTCACCCCTCCACTTT. Translating gives CASSLTGELVSPLHF.

V is TRBV4-3 and J is TRBJ1-4; D might be TRBD1 (6 bases). CDR1 and CDR2 (germline): LGHNA, YSLEER. This CDR3 comprises 15 residues. V shed 1 base and J shed 11 bases, with 17 bases lying between them. The CDR3 loop is CASSQAWNRVGKLFF. CDR3 bases: TGCGCCAGCAGCCAAGCGTGGAACAGGGTGGGGAAACTGTTTTTT.

This clone was picked up one time. Germline is not matched at one junction end, which may reflect a read error. The CDR3 region has the DNA TGCAGCGTTGCAGAACGGCTCTCTGGGGCCAACGGCCTGACTTTC. This gives the protein CSVAERLSGANGLTF. The chain carries TRBV29-1 and TRBJ2-6; TRBD1 might be the D (5 bases). The CDR3 runs to 15 residues. CDR1 and CDR2 from the germline V gene are SQVTM and ANQGSEA.

The CDR3 sequence: CASSYRADGRELFF. The DNA of the CDR3 is TGTGCCAGCAGCTACAGGGCAGACGGCCGGGAGCTGTTTTTT. The chain recombines TRBV7-3 with TRBJ2-2, with D perhaps TRBD1 (6 bases). CDR1 and CDR2 (germline): SGHTA, FQGTGA. The V gene lost 4 bases and the J gene lost 9 bases, with 15 bases spanning the gap. The CDR3 sequence is 14 residues long.

The chain joins TRBV18 to TRBJ2-7; no firm D call. The V and J ends lost 3 bases and 2 bases respectively, with 11 bases between them. CDR1 and CDR2 from the germline V gene are KGHSH and LQKENI. CDR3 length equals 14 residues. Written as DNA, the CDR3 is TGTGCCAGCTCACCTGTGAGAGAACCCTACGAGCAGTACTTC. Encoded protein: CASSPVREPYEQYF.

The chain is built from TRBV7-9 and TRBJ2-1; D perhaps matches TRBD2 (6 bases). V lost 2 bases, J lost 7 bases, and 15 bases lay in between. CDR1 is SEHNR, CDR2 FQNEAQ, per germline (reference sequence). The CDR3 consists of 15 residues. CDR3 sequence reads: CASSLIGGPRNEQFF. In nucleotides, the CDR3 is TGTGCCAGCAGCTTAATTGGAGGGCCAAGGAATGAGCAGTTCTTC.

The V call is TRBV11-1, the J call TRBJ2-7, with D possibly being TRBD1 (6 bases). Germline V lookup: CDR1 SGHAT, CDR2 FQDESV (reference sequence). This CDR3 has 14 residues. V was trimmed by 3 bases and J by 2 bases, leaving 11 bases between them. Written as DNA, the CDR3 is TGTGCCAGCAGCTTTCTGGGACATACCTACGAGCAGTACTTC. Its protein product is CASSFLGHTYEQYF. The entire variable domain, with the rest obtained from reference TRBV11-1 and TRBJ2-7, is as follows: EAEVAQSPRYKITEKSQAVAFWCDPISGHATLYWYRQILGQGPELLVQFQDESVVDDSQLPKDRFSAERLKGVDSTLKIQPAELGDSAMYLCASSFLGHTYEQYFGPGTRLTVT.

The chain joins TRBV7-3 to TRBJ2-5; 7 bases align to TRBD2. This CDR3 has 15 residues. V was clipped by 5 bases and J by 2 bases; unmatched bases: 8. Looked up from germline, CDR1 is SGHTA and CDR2 is FQGTGA. The CDR3 reads CASSPVGGGQETQYF. The CDR3 nucleotides are TGTGCCAGCAGCCCTGTCGGCGGGGGACAAGAGACCCAGTACTTC.

V and J are TRBV7-9 and TRBJ2-1; 10 nucleotides align to TRBD1. There are 15 residues in the CDR3. Germline assignment: CDR1 SEHNR and CDR2 FQNEAQ (reference sequence). Trimming cost V 3 bases and J 2 bases; bases outside gene matches: 1. This chain's CDR3 is CASSFGTGAYNEQFF. DNA for the CDR3: TGTGCCAGCAGCTTTGGGACAGGGGCCTACAATGAGCAGTTCTTC.

The chain combines TRBV9 with TRBJ1-6, with D unresolved. This CDR3 is 17 amino acids long. The germline V gene encodes CDR1 SGDLS and CDR2 YYNGEE. V was trimmed by 4 bases and J by 3 bases, leaving 17 bases between them. This CDR3 is CASSQTSGRFYNSPLHF. The DNA of the CDR3 is TGTGCCAGCAGCCAGACTTCGGGGAGATTCTATAATTCACCCCTCCACTTT.

This clone was seen a handful of times. The chain's CDR3 is CASSLEFPRGEAFF. The CDR3 nucleotides are TGTGCCAGCAGCTTGGAGTTTCCCAGGGGAGAAGCTTTCTTT. This chain connects TRBV5-6 to TRBJ1-1; TRBD1 is a possible D gene (6 bases). The CDR3 extends over 14 amino acids. V was shortened by 0 bases and J by 8 bases, with 14 bases between the two germline ends. Germline V gives CDR1 SGHDT, CDR2 YYEEEE. The entire variable domain, with the rest obtained from reference TRBV5-6 and TRBJ1-1, is as follows: DAGVTQSPTHLIKTRGQQVTLRCSPKSGHDTVSWYQQALGQGPQFIFQYYEEEERQRGNFPDRFSGHQFPNYSSELNVNALLLGDSALYLCASSLEFPRGEAFFGQGTRLTVV.

This clone has only a few counts. This chain connects TRBV5-8 to TRBJ1-5; no definite D call. From germline, CDR1 is SGHTS and CDR2 YDEGEE. Trimming took off 4 bases at V and 0 bases at J, with 8 bases between the two ends. This CDR3 is built from 14 residues. DNA for the CDR3: TGTGCCAGCAGCCGCCGCGATAGCAATCAGCCCCAGCATTTT. It yields the protein CASSRRDSNQPQHF.

The V and J genes are TRBV28 and TRBJ1-1; TRBD1 might be the D (5 bases). In germline, CDR1 is MDHEN, CDR2 SYDVKM. The V end lost 5 bases, the J end lost 8 bases, and 15 bases lay between the germline ends. The CDR3 has 13 residues. The CDR3 coding sequence is TGTGCCAGCAGTCTCGACAGTCTGGGGGAAGCTTTCTTT. This encodes CASSLDSLGEAFF.

V is TRBV15 and J is TRBJ2-5; D is uncertain. The CDR3 is 13 residues long. In germline, CDR1 is LNHNV, CDR2 YYDKDF (reference sequence). The V gene lost 5 bases and the J gene lost 5 bases, with 12 bases spanning the gap. The CDR3 region has the DNA TGTGCCACCAGCTTAGGAGCCCTTGAGACCCAGTACTTC. Protein product: CATSLGALETQYF.

This clone was counted a few times. This sequence joins TRBV2 and TRBJ1-2, with TRBD1 as a possible D gene (5 bases). The ends were cut back, 4 bases at V and 4 bases at J, with 19 bases in the middle. Germline V gene data show CDR1 as SNHLY and CDR2 as FYNNEI. The CDR3 contains 16 residues. CDR3 sequence reads: CASSVLSGHTSYGYTF. As DNA, the CDR3 is TGTGCCAGCAGTGTTCTTAGCGGACACACCAGCTATGGCTACACCTTC.

The chain is built from TRBV4-1 and TRBJ2-1, with 7 bases that match TRBD1. J gave up 3 bases and V 2 bases, and 4 bases lay outside the gene matches. This CDR3 has 15 amino acids. The V gene's germline CDR1 is MGHRA and CDR2 YSYEKL. The CDR3 loop reads CASSQKTGIYNEQFF. CDR3 nucleotides: TGCGCCAGCAGCCAAAAGACAGGGATCTACAATGAGCAGTTCTTC.

V usage is TRBV5-4 and J usage is TRBJ1-6, with TRBD1 identical over 7 bases. J gave up 8 bases and V 2 bases, and 4 bases lay outside the gene matches. Germline V lookup: CDR1 SGHNT, CDR2 YYREEE (reference sequence). The CDR3 runs 14 residues. The CDR3, as DNA: TGTGCCAGCAGCTTTCCGCAGGGGGATTCACCCCTCCACTTT. This translates into CASSFPQGDSPLHF.